The present T cell receptor beta chain was sequenced within a study of beta chain features in type 1 diabetes. Across the whole study: No patient-donor differences in age, gender, total cells or subset yield.

The CDR3 consists of 14 residues. With 3 bases removed from V and 2 bases from J, the gap between germline ends came to 9 bases. CDR1 SGHTA and CDR2 FQGNSA come from the germline V gene. TCRB transcripts that were expressed got sequenced, as all of the isolated RNA had been reverse transcribed. Naive, central memory and regulatory T cell samples came to a mean of approximately 3.57 million reads. The protocol was immunoSEQ multiplex PCR, while the TCRdb copy is restricted to in-frame clones and leaves out a portion. The data contain 150,000 to 200,000 clones, 6.5% to 10% of them seen just once; the ten biggest clones take up 0.45% to 0.6%. Study results and caveats: Type 1 diabetes patients showed a moderate but significant shortening of TCRB CDR3s in all four CD4+ subsets. VDJ junctions sequenced from type 1 diabetes patients showed fewer insertions and more deletions.

As concerns this clone: The antigen remains undetermined.

CD45RO/CCR7/CD25/CD127/CD95/CD27 sorting isolated CD4+ naive, central memory, regulatory and stem cell-like memory cells. The sequenced sample consisted of central memory CD4+ T cells from blood. This receptor was taken from a woman aged 18-29 years with type 1 diabetes. The rearrangement uses TRBV7-2 and TRBJ2-3, with D hard to call. The CDR3, as DNA: TGTGCCAGCAGCTTGAGTGGGCTCACAGATACGCAGTATTTT. Its protein is CASSLSGLTDTQYF.